The clone carrying this TCR beta chain was seen once. Antigen specificity is unknown. Naive CD8 cells comprised CD45RO-negative, CCR7-positively selected cells, excluding terminally differentiated effector memory CD45RA+ cells. This entry comes from a study of shared clonotypes between healthy human individuals. Study-wide results and caveats: Non-shared clonotypes showed lower generation probabilities than clonotypes common to all four donors.

Germline-derived CDR1 and CDR2 are MGHRA and YSYEKL. The CDR3 covers 19 residues. Trimming took 3 bases from V and 4 from J; bases not matched to a gene: 17. DNA at roughly 0.2 ug, some 31,000 T cell genomes, went into sorted-subset replicate PCRs. The table came from immunoSEQ multiplex PCR; TCRdb's copy has only in-frame clones and leaves some out. The sample includes about 2.2 million clones, approximately 94% seen only once; the top ten take approximately 1.7%. Input material: naive CD8+ T cells from PBMCs. The receptor comes from a man aged 18-30 years in good health. Some clones in this sample may be carry-over from other donors' samples. This chain uses TRBV4-1 with TRBJ2-3; 9 positions match TRBD2. The CDR3 protein is CASSQGTPVVAGVPDTQYF. The CDR3 coding sequence is TGCGCCAGCAGCCAGGGGACCCCCGTGGTAGCGGGAGTTCCAGATACGCAGTATTTT.